The entry below describes one T cell receptor beta chain. The antigen remains undetermined. Treatment reported: roughly 19 received Ad26.COV2.S at low or high dose, single or two shots; 5 received placebo; per-sample allocation not given. Specimens were obtained on day 63 following the first vaccine or placebo injection. Vaccination used an Ad26 vector expressing Wuhan-strain SARS-CoV-2 spike. Only in-frame clones appear in the TCRdb table, and some are missing; sequencing was by immunoSEQ multiplex PCR. This table holds some 320,000 clones, around four fifths found once. Germline trimming cut 4 bases from V and 0 bases from J; bases unmatched to any gene: 16. CDR3 length: 20 residues. CDR1 SGHRS and CDR2 YFSETQ come from the germline V gene. The record originates from a study of Ad26.COV2.S vaccination and SARS-CoV-2 variants. As for the study in general: Once or twice, 56 days apart, Ad26.COV2.S was delivered intramuscularly. General study results and limits: Whether participants received vaccine or placebo, their non-spike TCR breadth was similar. Using TCR breadth and depth analyses may have led to underestimated total T cell responses.

The chain employs TRBV5-1 and TRBJ2-1, with TRBD2 identical over 10 bases. This clonotype originated in a person aged 18-65 years who received the Ad26.COV2.S COVID-19 vaccine or a placebo. The material sequenced was peripheral blood, taken in a trial of Ad26.COV2.S vaccine versus placebo. The CDR3 DNA is TGCGCCAGCAGCAACCTAGGGGTAGCGGGGGGCTTCCTCTCCTACAATGAGCAGTTCTTC. Translating it yields CASSNLGVAGGFLSYNEQFF.